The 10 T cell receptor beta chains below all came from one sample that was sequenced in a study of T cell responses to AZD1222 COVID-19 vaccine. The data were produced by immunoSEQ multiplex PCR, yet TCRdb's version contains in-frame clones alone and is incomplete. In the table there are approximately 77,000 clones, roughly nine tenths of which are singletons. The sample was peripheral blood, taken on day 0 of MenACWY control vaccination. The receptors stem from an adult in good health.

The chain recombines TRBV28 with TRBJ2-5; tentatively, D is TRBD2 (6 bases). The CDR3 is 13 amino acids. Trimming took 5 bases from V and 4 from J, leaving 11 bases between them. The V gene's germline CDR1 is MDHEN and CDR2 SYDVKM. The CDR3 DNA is TGTGCCAGCAGTGACGGGACTCTAGAGACCCAGTACTTC. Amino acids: CASSDGTLETQYF.

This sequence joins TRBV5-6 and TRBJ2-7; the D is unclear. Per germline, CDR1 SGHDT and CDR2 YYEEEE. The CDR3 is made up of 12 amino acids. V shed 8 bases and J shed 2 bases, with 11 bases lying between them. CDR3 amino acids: CARTQSTYEQYF. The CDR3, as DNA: TGTGCCAGAACTCAATCCACCTACGAGCAGTACTTC.

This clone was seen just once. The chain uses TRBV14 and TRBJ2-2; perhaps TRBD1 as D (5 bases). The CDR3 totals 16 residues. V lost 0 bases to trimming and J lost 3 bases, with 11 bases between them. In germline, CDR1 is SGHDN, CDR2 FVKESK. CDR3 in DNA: TGTGCCAGCAGCCAAGATCACCCCAGGGACACCGGGGAGCTGTTTTTT. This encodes CASSQDHPRDTGELFF.

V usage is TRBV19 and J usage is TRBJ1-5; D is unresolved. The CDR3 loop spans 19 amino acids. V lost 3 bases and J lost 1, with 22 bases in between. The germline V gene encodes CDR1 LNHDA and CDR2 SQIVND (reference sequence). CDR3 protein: CASSMIPRPTLTSNQPQHF. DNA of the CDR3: TGTGCCAGTAGTATGATTCCTCGGCCGACCCTTACGAGCAATCAGCCCCAGCATTTT.

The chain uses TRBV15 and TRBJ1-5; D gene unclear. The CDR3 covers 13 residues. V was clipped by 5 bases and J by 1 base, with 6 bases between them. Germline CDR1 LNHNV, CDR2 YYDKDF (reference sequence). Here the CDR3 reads CATSVGSNQPQHF. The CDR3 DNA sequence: TGTGCCACCAGCGTAGGAAGCAATCAGCCCCAGCATTTT.

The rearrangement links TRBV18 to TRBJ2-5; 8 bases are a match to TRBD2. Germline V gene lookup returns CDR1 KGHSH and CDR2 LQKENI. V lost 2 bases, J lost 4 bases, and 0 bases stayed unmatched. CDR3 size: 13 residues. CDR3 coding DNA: TGTGCCAGCTCACCAGGGACTAGAGAGACCCAGTACTTC. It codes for CASSPGTRETQYF.

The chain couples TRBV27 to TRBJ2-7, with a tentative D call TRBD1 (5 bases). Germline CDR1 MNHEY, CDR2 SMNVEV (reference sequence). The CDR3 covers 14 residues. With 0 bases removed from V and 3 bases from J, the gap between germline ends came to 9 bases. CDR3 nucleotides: TGTGCCAGCAGTTTATCCCGGACACACTACGAGCAGTACTTC. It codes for CASSLSRTHYEQYF.

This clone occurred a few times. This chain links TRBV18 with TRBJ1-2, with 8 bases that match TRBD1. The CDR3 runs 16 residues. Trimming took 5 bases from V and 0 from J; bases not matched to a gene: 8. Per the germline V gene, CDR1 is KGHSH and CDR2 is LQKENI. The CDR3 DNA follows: TGTGCCAGCTCATTGCAGGGGGCGCGGGCTAACTATGGCTACACCTTC. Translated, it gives CASSLQGARANYGYTF.

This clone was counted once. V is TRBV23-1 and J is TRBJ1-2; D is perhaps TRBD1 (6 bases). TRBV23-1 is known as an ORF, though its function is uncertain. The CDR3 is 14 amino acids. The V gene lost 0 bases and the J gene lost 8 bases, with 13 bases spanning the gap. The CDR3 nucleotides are TGCGCCAGCAGTCAATCGTCGTCAGGGGACGGCTACACCTTC. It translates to CASSQSSSGDGYTF.

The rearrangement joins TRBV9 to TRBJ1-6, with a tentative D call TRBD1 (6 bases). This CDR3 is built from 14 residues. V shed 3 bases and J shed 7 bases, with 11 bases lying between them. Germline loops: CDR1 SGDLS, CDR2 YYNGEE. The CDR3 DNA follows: TGTGCCAGCAGCGCCGGACAGCCGAATTCACCCCTCCACTTT. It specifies CASSAGQPNSPLHF.